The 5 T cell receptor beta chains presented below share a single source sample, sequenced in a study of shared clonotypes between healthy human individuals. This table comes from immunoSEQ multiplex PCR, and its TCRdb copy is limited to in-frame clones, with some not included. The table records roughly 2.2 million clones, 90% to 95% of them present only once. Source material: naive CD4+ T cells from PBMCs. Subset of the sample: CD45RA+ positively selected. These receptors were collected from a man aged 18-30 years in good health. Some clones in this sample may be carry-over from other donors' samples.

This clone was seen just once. CDR3 sequence (DNA): TGTGCCAGCAGCCTACTTAGCGGGAAGGCGTACAATGAGCAGTTCTTC. It specifies CASSLLSGKAYNEQFF. J is TRBJ2-1 and V is TRBV7-9, with 8 bases lining up with TRBD2. Germline assignment: CDR1 SEHNR and CDR2 FQNEAQ (reference sequence). The CDR3 spans 16 residues. The V segment lost 5 bases and the J segment 4 bases; nucleotides outside the gene matches: 10.

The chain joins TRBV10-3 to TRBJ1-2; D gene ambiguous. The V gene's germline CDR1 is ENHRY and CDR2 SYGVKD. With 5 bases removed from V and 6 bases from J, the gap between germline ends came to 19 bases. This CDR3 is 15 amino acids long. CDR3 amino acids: CAISLGVGQVDGYTF. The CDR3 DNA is TGTGCCATCAGTTTGGGCGTCGGGCAGGTTGATGGCTACACCTTC.

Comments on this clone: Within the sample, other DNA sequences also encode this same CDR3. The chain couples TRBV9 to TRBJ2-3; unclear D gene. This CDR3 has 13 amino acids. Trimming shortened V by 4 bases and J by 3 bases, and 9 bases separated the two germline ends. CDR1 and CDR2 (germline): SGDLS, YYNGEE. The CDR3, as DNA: TGTGCCAGCAGCCAAGGGTGGACAGATACGCAGTATTTT. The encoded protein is CASSQGWTDTQYF.

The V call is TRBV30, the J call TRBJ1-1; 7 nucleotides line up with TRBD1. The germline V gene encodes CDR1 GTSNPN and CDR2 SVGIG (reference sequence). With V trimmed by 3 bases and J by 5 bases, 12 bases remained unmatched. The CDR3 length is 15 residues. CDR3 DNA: TGTGCCTGGAGCACCCCGGGTGTCAGGGGGACTGAAGCTTTCTTT. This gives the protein CAWSTPGVRGTEAFF.

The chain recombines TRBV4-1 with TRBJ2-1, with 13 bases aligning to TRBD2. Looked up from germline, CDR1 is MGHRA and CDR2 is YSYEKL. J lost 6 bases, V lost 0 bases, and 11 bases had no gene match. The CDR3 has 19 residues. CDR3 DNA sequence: TGCGCCAGCAGCCAAGAAGCCGGGGGGAGACTAGCGGGAGGCAATGAGCAGTTCTTC. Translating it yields CASSQEAGGRLAGGNEQFF.